This T cell receptor beta chain was captured by sequencing in a study of blood T cell repertoires in COVID-19. Profiled with immunoSEQ multiplex PCR; TCRdb holds only in-frame clones, not every one. The data contain around 500,000 clones, 80% to 90% of them singletons. The sequencing input was peripheral blood. This TCR was sampled from a human donor in a cohort sampled during active COVID-19.

CDR3 sequence (DNA): TGTGCCTGGAGTGTTCCGAGTCGGGTTAGCACTGGGGCCAACGTCCTGACTTTC. It specifies CAWSVPSRVSTGANVLTF. The chain has TRBV30 and TRBJ2-6; no clear D. The CDR3 is 18 residues long. CDR1 is GTSNPN, CDR2 SVGIG, per germline (reference sequence). V was cut by 0 bases and J by 2 bases, with 17 bases left in between.